One and the same sample provided the 5 T cell receptor beta chains below, sequenced in a study of cytomegalovirus exposure and HLA in healthy donors. PCR primers comprised 60 Vbeta and 13 Jbeta primers. TCRdb's copy holds only in-frame clones and misses some; the assay was immunoSEQ multiplex PCR. Of 75,000 to 100,000 clones listed, 65% to 85% were seen once; the top ten hold roughly an eighth. The sample consisted of PBMCs. These receptors were collected from a woman between 65 and 79 years old in good health and CMV-seropositive.

This chain links TRBV14 with TRBJ1-2; no firm D call. CDR1 and CDR2 (germline): SGHDN, FVKESK. The CDR3 contains 14 residues. V lost 5 bases to trimming and J lost 6 bases, with 16 bases between them. The CDR3 loop is CASSSRIRPHGYTF. CDR3 sequence (DNA): TGTGCCAGCAGCTCGAGGATTCGGCCCCATGGCTACACCTTC. Supplemented by reference TRBV14 and TRBJ1-2, the full variable domain reads EAGVTQFPSHSVIEKGQTVTLRCDPISGHDNLYWYRRVMGKEIKFLLHFVKESKQDESGMPNNRFLAERTGGTYSTLKVQPAELEDSGVYFCASSSRIRPHGYTFGSGTRLTVV.

V and J are TRBV11-2 and TRBJ2-3, with TRBD2 matching 7 bases. The CDR3 runs 14 residues. Germline CDR1 reads SGHAT; CDR2 reads FQNNGV. With 3 bases clipped from V and 4 bases from J, the junction kept 4 bases outside the gene matches. The CDR3 nucleotides read TGTGCCAGCAGCTTGGGGGGGTACGCAGATACGCAGTATTTT. Residues: CASSLGGYADTQYF.

The chain is built from TRBV4-1 and TRBJ2-5; 9 bases fit TRBD1. With the DNA end fitting TRBJ2-7 better, the J assignment may be wrong. This CDR3 has 16 residues. Germline V lookup: CDR1 MGHRA, CDR2 YSYEKL. DNA for the CDR3: TGCGCCAGCAGCCAAGATAGGACAGGGGTTTCCTACGAGCAGTACTTC. It encodes CASSQDRTGVSYEQYF.

The genes are TRBV7-2 and TRBJ1-1, with TRBD1 as a possible D gene (5 bases). This CDR3 contains 13 residues. V shed 2 bases and J shed 1 base, with 5 bases lying between them. CDR1 SGHTA and CDR2 FQGNSA come from the germline V gene. The CDR3: CASSLQGNTEAFF. CDR3 coding DNA: TGTGCCAGCAGCTTACAGGGGAACACTGAAGCTTTCTTT.

The chain combines TRBV4-3 with TRBJ1-4; weak D call: TRBD1 (6 bases). The CDR3 runs to 15 residues. V was clipped by 4 bases and J by 4 bases, with 13 bases between them. CDR1 and CDR2 (germline): LGHNA, YSLEER. The CDR3 nucleotides are TGCGCCAGCAGCCGGTCAGGGGCCCTTAATGAAAAACTGTTTTTT. Amino acid sequence: CASSRSGALNEKLFF.